This T cell receptor (beta chain) was observed in a study of blood T cell repertoires in COVID-19. About the research overall: Samples representing acute and convalescent COVID-19 were sourced from the United States, Italy and Spain. T cells, B-cell-depleted T cells, or PBMCs provided the cDNA or gDNA that served as material.

Using immunoSEQ multiplex PCR, the repertoire was profiled, and TCRdb retains in-frame clones only, with some absent. The table records some 150,000 clones, about 90% of them present only once. This CDR3 has 15 residues. V was pared by 0 bases and J by 1 base, with 10 bases between. Germline V lookup: CDR1 MNHEY, CDR2 SVGAGI. The receptor comes from a woman aged 55-70 years with active or convalescent COVID-19. The sequenced sample consisted of peripheral blood. The chain has TRBV6-5 and TRBJ2-7; possibly TRBD2 for D (5 bases). CDR3: CASSYSAEESYEQYF. CDR3 bases: TGTGCCAGCAGTTACTCAGCGGAGGAATCCTACGAGCAGTACTTC.